The text below deals with one TCR beta chain. Its antigen is as yet unknown. Trimming shortened V by 2 bases and J by 1 base, and 5 bases separated the two germline ends. The CDR3 loop spans 12 amino acids. Looked up from germline, CDR1 is DFQATT and CDR2 is SNEGSKA (reference sequence). Patients selected for sequencing had displayed CD8+CD57+ cell expansion by flow cytometry. This entry belongs to a study of CD8+CD57+ T cells in acquired aplastic anemia. Both TCR beta VDJ combination and CDR3 sequence profiling were carried out. Genomic DNA was the template for this profiling. TCRdb fed the reads into MiXCR, producing one record per CDR3 protein. The sample holds about 160,000 distinct CDR3 sequences, 45% to 50% seen once. Study-level points and caveats: The CD8+ Simpson's diversity of patients and controls was not significantly different.

The clonotype was recovered from a human donor with aplastic anemia. The specimen was sorted CD4+, CD8+, or CD8+CD57+ T cells (not recorded which) from PBMCs. The V and J genes are TRBV20-1 and TRBJ1-1, with D unresolved. Written as DNA, the CDR3 is TGCAGTGCTAGAAAGTGGAACACTGAAGCTTTCTTT. This codes for CSARKWNTEAFF.